A selection of T cell receptor beta chains follows, all from one sample in a study of cytomegalovirus exposure and HLA in healthy donors. Assay used: immunoSEQ multiplex PCR; TCRdb lists only in-frame clones, some missing. The sample has about 150,000 clones, 80% seen once; the top ten hold 9.5% to 15%. Sequenced sample: PBMCs. These receptors were obtained from a man between 25 and 39 years old in good health and CMV-seropositive. The CDR3 runs from the conserved cysteine through the conserved F or W. D genes are given only for firm matches. Clone size is stated in some rows and not others, as once, few, many or a class when expanded.

V gene	clone size	D gene	J gene	CDR3 DNA	CDR3 protein
TRBV29-1	-	TRBD2	TRBJ2-7	TGCAGCGTTGAGTTAATGGCGGGAGGGTACGAGCAGTACTTC	CSVELMAGGYEQYF
TRBV2	-	-	TRBJ2-2	TGTGCCAGCAGGAGGAGGGTTGGCGGGGAGCTGTTTTTT	CASRRRVGGELFF
TRBV11-2	-	-	TRBJ2-7	TGTGCCAGCAGCACGCAGGGTTACGAGCAGTACTTC	CASSTQGYEQYF
TRBV4-2	few	TRBD1	TRBJ1-5	TGTGCCAGCAGCCGAGGGACAGGGGGCAATCAGCCCCAGCATTTT	CASSRGTGGNQPQHF
TRBV29-1	-	TRBD2	TRBJ2-3	TGCAGCGTCAGGACTAGCGGGTTCACAGATACGCAGTATTTT	CSVRTSGFTDTQYF
TRBV18	-	TRBD2	TRBJ2-7	TGTGCCAGCTCACCGACCGGACTAGCGGGTTTTTCCTACGAGCAGTACTTC	CASSPTGLAGFSYEQYF
TRBV7-9	-	-	TRBJ1-2	TGTGCCAGCAGAATTGGGGGGGGCTCCTATGGCTACACCTTC	CASRIGGGSYGYTF
TRBV11-3	-	TRBD1	TRBJ1-5	TGTGCCAGCACCCTCGGGACAGGGGGCAACCAGCCCCAGCATTTT	CASTLGTGGNQPQHF
TRBV5-1	-	-	TRBJ2-5	TGCGCCAGCAGCTTGGGTGGGACAAAAAAAGAGACCCAGTACTTC	CASSLGGTKKETQYF
TRBV2	-	-	TRBJ2-5	TGTGCCAGCAGGGGGACACTGCAAGAGACCCAGTACTTC	CASRGTLQETQYF
TRBV7-3	few	-	TRBJ2-1	TGTGCCAGCAGCTTAACGGTCTCCGGGGGATACAATGAGCAGTTCTTC	CASSLTVSGGYNEQFF
TRBV6-1	-	-	TRBJ2-7	TGTGCCAGCAGCGCAGCCGGGGACTCCTCCTACGAGCAGTACTTC	CASSAAGDSSYEQYF
TRBV5-4	once	-	TRBJ2-7	TGTGCCAGCAGCCCCGACAGGGAGGTGCAGTACTTC	CASSPDREVQYF
TRBV21-1	once	-	TRBJ2-7	TGTGCCAGCAGCAAAGCGGGGCAGGGCTCCTACGAGCAGTACTTC	CASSKAGQGSYEQYF
TRBV2	-	-	TRBJ2-1	TGTGCCAGCAGTGCCGCGTTGAGTGGAGGAACCAATGAGCAGTTCTTC	CASSAALSGGTNEQFF
TRBV5-1	-	-	TRBJ2-1	TGCGCCAGCAGCTTTATCGGGAGACGGGTAAATGAGCAGTTCTTC	CASSFIGRRVNEQFF
TRBV7-2	-	TRBD1	TRBJ2-7	TGTGCCAGCAGCCACCAGAGGGGACAGGGAGACGAGCAGTACTTC	CASSHQRGQGDEQYF
TRBV7-9	-	TRBD1	TRBJ2-5	TGTGCCAGCACCCTTATACAGGGGGACCAAGAGACCCAGTACTTC	CASTLIQGDQETQYF
TRBV19	-	TRBD1	TRBJ2-1	TGTGCCACCAGGGGACAGGGGATAAATGAGCAGTTCTTC	CATRGQGINEQFF
TRBV10-2	-	-	TRBJ1-1	TGCGCCAGCAAGGGGGGGGCGAACACTGAAGCTTTCTTT	CASKGGANTEAFF
TRBV10-1	-	TRBD1	TRBJ1-1	TGCGCCAGCAGTGAGTCAGCCCGGGACAGGGGCGCTGAAGCTTTCTTT	CASSESARDRGAEAFF
TRBV21-1	-	-	TRBJ2-3	TGTGCCAGCAGCAAAGCGATCCGACTAGCCCTGGGCACAGATACGCAGTATTTT	CASSKAIRLALGTDTQYF
TRBV7-6	-	-	TRBJ2-3	TGTGCCAGCAGCCCTAGGGCTAGCGCGACTAGCACAGATACGCAGTATTTT	CASSPRASATSTDTQYF
TRBV2	-	TRBD2	TRBJ2-1	TGTGCCAGCCTAAGAGACATAGCGGGTACCAATGAGCAGTTCTTC	CASLRDIAGTNEQFF
TRBV7-9	-	-	TRBJ1-2	TGTGCCAGCAGTCCAACTCAAGGACGGGAGGAGGATGGCTACACCTTC	CASSPTQGREEDGYTF
TRBV2	-	TRBD2	TRBJ2-3	TGTGCCAGCAGTGAGATTAGAGGAACGGGAGGGTTAGGGGATACGCAGTATTTT	CASSEIRGTGGLGDTQYF
TRBV19	once	-	TRBJ1-5	TGTGCCAGTACCAAGTGGGCGGACTATCAGCCCCAGCATTTT	CASTKWADYQPQHF
TRBV6-6	-	-	TRBJ1-2	TGTGCCAGCAATACCGGCGGGAGGTATGGCTACACCTTC	CASNTGGRYGYTF
TRBV6-1	-	TRBD1	TRBJ2-7	TGTGCCAGCAGGCTGGGACAGGGCTCCTACGAGCAGTACTTC	CASRLGQGSYEQYF
TRBV6-1	-	TRBD2	TRBJ2-2	TGTGTCAGCAGTGGACTAGCGGGAGGGCTGAGCACCGGGGAGCTGTTTTTT	CVSSGLAGGLSTGELFF
TRBV11-3	-	-	TRBJ1-1	TGTGCCAGCAGCGACTCATCACAGGGTGAAGCTTTCTTT	CASSDSSQGEAFF
TRBV5-1	-	TRBD2	TRBJ2-3	TGCGCCAGCAGCTTGGTGGTGGCGGGAGAGGGTACGCAGTATTTT	CASSLVVAGEGTQYF
TRBV6-1	few	-	TRBJ1-2	TGTGCCAGCAGTGACCAGGGGCCCTATGGCTACACCTTC	CASSDQGPYGYTF
TRBV2	-	TRBD2	TRBJ2-1	TGTGCCAGCAGGCGACTAGCGGGACTCCCCTACAATGAGCAGTTCTTC	CASRRLAGLPYNEQFF
TRBV11-2	-	-	TRBJ2-7	TGTGCCAGCAGCCCAGGGGCGGGACTAAGCTCCTACGAGCAGTACTTC	CASSPGAGLSSYEQYF
TRBV13	-	TRBD1	TRBJ2-5	TGTGCCAGCAGCCCAGGGGACAGGGGCGGGAAGACCCAGTACTTC	CASSPGDRGGKTQYF
TRBV14	-	-	TRBJ2-7	TGTGCCAGCAGCCATCCTATGGGCGGTACGGGGGATGAGCAGTACTTC	CASSHPMGGTGDEQYF
TRBV28	few	TRBD1	TRBJ2-6	TGTGCCAGCACCCCTTCATTAGGGGGACAGGCTGGGGCCAACGTCCTGACTTTC	CASTPSLGGQAGANVLTF
TRBV6-1	-	TRBD1	TRBJ2-7	TGTGCCAGCAGTGCTCGGACAGGGGGGTGCGAGCAGTACTTC	CASSARTGGCEQYF
TRBV25-1	-	-	TRBJ2-7	TGTGCCAGCAGTGAGGCAGGGGACGGCTACGAGCAGTACTTC	CASSEAGDGYEQYF
TRBV7-9	few	TRBD1	TRBJ2-1	TGTGCCAGCAGCTTGTCCGGGACAGGGCTAGAGCAGTTCTTC	CASSLSGTGLEQFF
TRBV4-1	-	-	TRBJ1-1	TGCGCCAGCCACCGGCTGGGGGGAACGTTGAACACTGAAGCTTTCTTT	CASHRLGGTLNTEAFF
TRBV28	few	-	TRBJ1-5	TGTGCCAGCAGTAAACAGAGAGGGGGGGCGCCGAGCAATCAGCCCCAGCATTTT	CASSKQRGGAPSNQPQHF
TRBV5-5	-	TRBD1	TRBJ1-1	TGTGCCAGCAGCTTCAGACAGGGCCCTGAAGCTTTCTTT	CASSFRQGPEAFF
TRBV15	-	-	TRBJ1-1	TGTGCCACCAGCAGAGATCTTAGGAGCAGGAACACTGAAGCTTTCTTT	CATSRDLRSRNTEAFF
TRBV7-2	-	TRBD2	TRBJ2-1	TGTGCCAGCAGCTTAATGACTAGCGGGATCGGTGAGCAGTTCTTC	CASSLMTSGIGEQFF
TRBV9	-	-	TRBJ2-7	TGTGCCAGCAGCGGAAGACAGAATACCTACGAGCAGTACTTC	CASSGRQNTYEQYF